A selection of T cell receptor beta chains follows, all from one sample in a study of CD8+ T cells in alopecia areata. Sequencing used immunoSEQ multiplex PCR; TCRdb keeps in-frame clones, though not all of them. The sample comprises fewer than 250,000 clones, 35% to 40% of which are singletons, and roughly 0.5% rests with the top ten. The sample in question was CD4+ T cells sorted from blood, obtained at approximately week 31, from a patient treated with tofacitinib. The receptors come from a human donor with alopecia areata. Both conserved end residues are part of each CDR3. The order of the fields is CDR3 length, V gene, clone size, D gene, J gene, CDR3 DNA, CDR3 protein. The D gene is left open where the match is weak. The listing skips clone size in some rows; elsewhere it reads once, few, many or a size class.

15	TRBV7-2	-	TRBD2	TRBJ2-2	TGTGCCAGCAGCTTGACTAGCGGGATCACCGGGGAGCAGTTTTTT	CASSLTSGITGEQFF
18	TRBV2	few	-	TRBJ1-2	TGTGCCAGCAGTGTCCGTTCTTCAAGGACTCCTGCCAACTATGGCTACACCTTC	CASSVRSSRTPANYGYTF
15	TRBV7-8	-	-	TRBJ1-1	TGTGCCAGCAGCTCCCTACCGGGGTTGAACACTGAAGCTTTCTTT	CASSSLPGLNTEAFF
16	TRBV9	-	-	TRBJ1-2	TGTGCCAGCAGCGTAGGAAGCCAGGGGACTAACTATGGCTACACCTTC	CASSVGSQGTNYGYTF
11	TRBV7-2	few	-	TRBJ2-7	TGTGCCAGCAGCTCCCCGGCCCCGCAGTACTTC	CASSSPAPQYF
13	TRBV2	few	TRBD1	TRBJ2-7	TGTGCCAGCCTTACCGGGACAGGCTACGAGCAGTACTTC	CASLTGTGYEQYF
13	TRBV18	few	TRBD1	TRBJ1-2	TGTGCCAGCTCACCAACCCAGGGGGCTGGCTACACCTTC	CASSPTQGAGYTF
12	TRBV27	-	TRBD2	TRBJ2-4	TGTGCCAGCAGTTTACCTAGCGGGGTCCAGTACTTC	CASSLPSGVQYF
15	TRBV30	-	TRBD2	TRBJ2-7	TGTGCCTGGGGATCGGGACTAGCGGCCTCCTACGAGCAGTACTTC	CAWGSGLAASYEQYF
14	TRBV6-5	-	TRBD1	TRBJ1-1	TGTGCCAGCAGTTACTCGGTGACAGGGGGCATTACTTTCTTT	CASSYSVTGGITFF
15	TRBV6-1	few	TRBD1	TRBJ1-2	TGTGCCAGCAGTGAAGATTACAGGGGGCTAAATGGCTACACCTTC	CASSEDYRGLNGYTF
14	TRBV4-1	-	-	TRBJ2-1	TGCGCCAGCAGCCAAGGGACTTCCTACAATGAGCAGTTCTTC	CASSQGTSYNEQFF
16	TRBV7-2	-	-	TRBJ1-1	TGTGCCAGCAGCTTAAAGTTCGGACACCTGAACACTGAAGCTTTCTTT	CASSLKFGHLNTEAFF
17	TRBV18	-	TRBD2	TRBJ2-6	TGTGCCAGCTCCCCGCGGGGGGAGTCCTCTGGGGCCAACGTCCTGACTTTC	CASSPRGESSGANVLTF
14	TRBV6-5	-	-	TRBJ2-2	TGTGCCAGCAGCCTAGGACTGCAGACCGGGGAGCTGTTTTTT	CASSLGLQTGELFF
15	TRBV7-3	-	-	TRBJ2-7	TGTGCCAGCAGACCACAGCCTGATAACTCCTACGAGCAGTACTTC	CASRPQPDNSYEQYF
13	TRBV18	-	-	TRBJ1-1	TGTGCCAGCTCAGAGGGTTTGAACACTGAAGCTTTCTTT	CASSEGLNTEAFF
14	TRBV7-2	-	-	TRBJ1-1	TGTGCCAGCAGCGCTGACTTAGGCAGACCCCTAGCTTTCTTT	CASSADLGRPLAFF
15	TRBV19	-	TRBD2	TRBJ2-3	TGTGCCAGTAGATCTGGTAGCGGGAGGGCAGATACGCAGTATTTT	CASRSGSGRADTQYF
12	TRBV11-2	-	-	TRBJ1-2	TGTGCCAGCAGCTCCCGGCTACCCGGCTACACCTTC	CASSSRLPGYTF
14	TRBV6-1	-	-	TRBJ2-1	TGTGCCAGCATAGGGGGAGTTCCCTACAATGAGCAGTTCTTC	CASIGGVPYNEQFF
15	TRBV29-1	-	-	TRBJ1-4	TGCAGCGTTGCCTTTCTGGAACAGGCTAATGAAAAACTGTTTTTT	CSVAFLEQANEKLFF
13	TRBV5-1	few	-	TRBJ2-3	TGCGCCAGCAGCTCGGGGGTGGAAGATACGCAGTATTTT	CASSSGVEDTQYF
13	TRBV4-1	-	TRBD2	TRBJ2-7	TGCGCCAGCAGCCAAGTGGGACTAGCGGAGCAGTACTTC	CASSQVGLAEQYF
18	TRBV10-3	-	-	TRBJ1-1	TGTGCCATCAGTGATGCGGCCCGCGGGGCCGTCATGAACACTGAAGCTTTCTTT	CAISDAARGAVMNTEAFF
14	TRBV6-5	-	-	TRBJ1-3	TGTGCCAGCAGTTACCAGTACTCTGGAAACACCATATATTTT	CASSYQYSGNTIYF
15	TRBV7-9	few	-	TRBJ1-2	TGTGCCAGCAGCTTAACGAACGGCAGGATTAGTGGCTACACCTTC	CASSLTNGRISGYTF
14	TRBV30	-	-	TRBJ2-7	TGTGCCTGGAGTAGGGCAGGACCACCCTACGAGCAGTACTTC	CAWSRAGPPYEQYF
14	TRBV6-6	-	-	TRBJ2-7	TGTGCCAGCAGTTACGCAGGGACGGGCTACGAGCAGTACTTC	CASSYAGTGYEQYF